This T cell receptor (beta chain) came from a study of control samples from healthy donors and cancer patients. V lost 6 bases, J lost 4 bases, and 12 bases stayed unmatched. The V gene's germline CDR1 is MDHEN and CDR2 SYDVKM. CDR3 size: 17 residues. This table comes from immunoSEQ multiplex PCR, and its TCRdb copy is limited to in-frame clones, with some not included. Among 200,000 to 250,000 clones listed, 90% to 95% were seen once. The chain uses TRBV28 and TRBJ2-2; TRBD1 agrees at 9 bases. The clonotype was recovered from a man aged 45-65 years in good health. The sequencing sample was made of blood. The chain's CDR3 is CASRHLKGQGSTGELFF. CDR3 bases: TGTGCCAGCAGACACTTAAAGGGACAGGGAAGCACCGGGGAGCTGTTTTTT.